A selection of T cell receptor beta chains follows, all from one sample in a study of T cells in Graves' hyperthyroidism and ophthalmopathy. TCRdb itself ran the multiplex PCR reads through MiXCR, one entry per CDR3 protein. The table has 600,000 to 650,000 distinct CDR3 sequences, under 20% seen once. Sequencing was carried out using blood. The receptor set was obtained from a woman aged 25-40 years with Graves' hyperthyroidism. Both conserved end residues are part of each CDR3. The D gene is left open where the match is weak. Only some rows state a clone size, as once, few, many or a class for expanded clones.

.	.	TRBV6-1	TRBJ2-1	CASSSLGQLAYNEQFF	TGTGCCAGCAGTTCCCTAGGACAACTAGCCTACAATGAGCAGTTCTTC
.	.	TRBV12-3/TRBV12-4	TRBJ1-6	CATSRAPGSPLHF	TGTGCCACCTCTCGGGCACCGGGTTCACCCCTCCACTTT
many	.	TRBV5-1	TRBJ2-5	CASSLVDGQETQYF	TGCGCCAGCAGCTTGGTGGACGGCCAAGAGACCCAGTACTTC
.	.	TRBV7-2	TRBJ2-7	CASSLPGRWEQYF	TGTGCCAGCAGCCTGCCGGGCCGTTGGGAGCAGTACTTC
many	.	TRBV2	TRBJ2-2	CASSTRRTGELFF	TGTGCCAGCAGTACTAGACGTACCGGGGAGCTGTTTTTT
many	.	TRBV12-5	TRBJ1-5	CASGPPGFNQPQHF	TGTGCTAGTGGTCCACCAGGGTTTAATCAGCCCCAGCATTTT
many	.	TRBV28	TRBJ2-5	CASSLPRYVKETQYF	TGTGCCAGCAGTTTGCCCCGATACGTAAAAGAGACCCAGTACTTC
few	.	TRBV14	TRBJ2-5	CASSQPRGGETQYF	TGTGCCAGCAGCCAACCTAGGGGCGGAGAGACCCAGTACTTC
many	.	TRBV6-1	TRBJ2-7	CASREANTYEQYF	TGTGCCAGCAGGGAGGCCAATACCTACGAGCAGTACTTC
many	TRBD1	TRBV28	TRBJ2-7	CASRWTGYEQYF	TGTGCCAGCAGGTGGACAGGTTACGAGCAGTACTTC
many	.	TRBV3-1	TRBJ2-7	CASTRRGSSYEQYF	TGTGCCAGCACCCGGCGGGGCAGCTCCTACGAGCAGTACTTC
.	TRBD2	TRBV5-5	TRBJ2-3	CTSSLGLAGWADTQYF	TGTACCAGCAGCTTGGGACTAGCGGGATGGGCAGATACGCAGTATTTT
many	.	TRBV20-1	TRBJ2-7	CSACTSGPFPEQYF	TGCAGTGCATGTACGAGCGGGCCGTTCCCCGAGCAGTACTTC
.	TRBD1	TRBV27	TRBJ2-3	CASSALQGDTQYF	TGTGCCAGCAGTGCGTTACAGGGGGATACGCAGTATTTT
many	TRBD2	TRBV11-3	TRBJ2-1	CASSLVGQASGGEQFF	TGTGCCAGCAGCTTAGTTGGGCAGGCGTCGGGGGGTGAGCAGTTCTTC
.	TRBD1	TRBV2	TRBJ1-2	CASMTGSANYGYTF	TGTGCCAGCATGACAGGGTCGGCTAACTATGGCTACACCTTC
many	.	TRBV12-3/TRBV12-4	TRBJ1-1	CASSSQGPNTEAFF	TGTGCCAGCAGTTCCCAGGGGCCCAACACTGAAGCTTTCTTT
many	.	TRBV20-1	TRBJ2-7	CSARTGGSPYEQYF	TGCAGTGCTAGGACAGGCGGGAGCCCCTACGAGCAGTACTTC
.	.	TRBV7-9	TRBJ1-4	CASSFSVRPSEKLFF	TGTGCCAGCAGCTTTTCGGTGCGTCCGTCCGAAAAACTGTTTTTT
few	.	TRBV3-1	TRBJ2-7	CASSQGGGVEQYF	TGTGCCAGCAGCCAAGGAGGAGGGGTCGAGCAGTACTTC
.	TRBD2	TRBV5-1	TRBJ2-5	CASSWEAGGRGGETQYF	TGCGCCAGCAGCTGGGAAGCGGGAGGTCGAGGAGGAGAGACCCAGTACTTC
.	TRBD2	TRBV7-9	TRBJ2-4	CASSHFSRREGDIQYF	TGTGCCAGCAGCCACTTTTCTAGGCGGGAGGGGGACATTCAGTACTTC
many	.	TRBV6-5	TRBJ2-7	CASSYSGISYEQYF	TGTGCCAGCAGTTACTCCGGGATCTCCTACGAGCAGTACTTC
many	.	TRBV6-1	TRBJ1-2	CASQNGAGDGYTF	TGTGCCAGCCAGAACGGGGCAGGAGATGGCTACACCTTC
.	.	TRBV6-1	TRBJ1-1	CASSRGGTEALF	TGTGCCAGCAGCAGGGGAGGCACTGAAGCTCTCTTT
many	.	TRBV2	TRBJ1-2	CASSVDITYGYTF	TGTGCCAGCAGTGTCGATATAACTTATGGCTACACCTTC
.	.	TRBV24-1	TRBJ2-1	CATSDTTGWRYNVQFF	TGTGCCACCAGTGATACTACAGGGTGGCGGTACAATGTGCAGTTCTTC
.	TRBD1	TRBV15	TRBJ1-1	CATSRYQQGFAFF	TGTGCCACCAGCAGATACCAACAGGGGTTTGCTTTCTTT
few	.	TRBV19	TRBJ2-7	CASSMGQGPYEQYF	TGTGCCAGTAGTATGGGGCAGGGACCCTACGAGCAGTACTTC
.	.	TRBV20-1	TRBJ1-1	CSAPLRERLTEAFF	TGCAGTGCCCCCTTGAGAGAACGCCTCACTGAAGCTTTCTTT
few	.	TRBV19	TRBJ2-1	CASSFTSSNEQFF	TGTGCCAGTAGTTTCACTAGTTCCAATGAGCAGTTCTTC
many	TRBD2	TRBV3-1	TRBJ2-5	CASRPAGGIEETQYF	TGTGCCAGCAGACCAGCGGGAGGGATTGAAGAGACCCAGTACTTC
many	.	TRBV27	TRBJ1-1	CASSPQGLGGSSTEAFF	TGTGCCAGCAGCCCCCAGGGTTTGGGGGGCTCTTCCACTGAAGCTTTCTTT
many	.	TRBV6-1	TRBJ2-7	CASGRDTAYEQYF	TGTGCCAGCGGACGGGACACCGCCTACGAGCAGTACTTC
medium-sized	TRBD1	TRBV28	TRBJ1-6	CASSLTGGGSPLHF	TGTGCCAGCAGTTTGACAGGGGGCGGCTCACCCCTCCACTTT
many	.	TRBV3-1	TRBJ1-1	CASSQVRMNTEAFF	TGTGCCAGCAGCCAAGTTCGAATGAACACTGAAGCTTTCTTT
.	TRBD1	TRBV5-1	TRBJ1-5	CASSTRDRGITQPQHF	TGCGCCAGCAGCACCCGGGACAGGGGGATTACTCAGCCCCAGCATTTT
many	.	TRBV3-1	TRBJ2-1	CASSQSADNEQFF	TGTGCCAGCAGCCAATCGGCCGACAATGAGCAGTTCTTC
few	TRBD2	TRBV12-5	TRBJ2-3	CASGLGAGDTQYF	TGTGCTAGTGGTTTGGGAGCGGGGGATACGCAGTATTTT
few	TRBD1	TRBV4-2	TRBJ2-1	CASSQNLQGVGDEQFF	TGTGCCAGCAGCCAGAACCTACAGGGGGTGGGCGATGAGCAGTTCTTC
.	TRBD1	TRBV14	TRBJ2-3	CASSPTHGTGGLDTQYF	TGTGCCAGCAGCCCGACTCACGGGACAGGGGGCTTAGATACGCAGTATTTT